The rows below give T cell receptor beta chains drawn from one sample of a study of shared clonotypes between healthy human individuals. Some clones are missing from TCRdb's copy, which holds only in-frame ones; the method was immunoSEQ multiplex PCR. The sample records just over 2,000,000 clones, 85% to 95% being singletons. Sequenced material: naive CD8+ T cells sorted from blood. Receptor source: a man between 18 and 35 years old in good health. Each CDR3 is given with its conserved first and last residue. Each record gives: J gene, V gene, CDR3 protein.

j_call: TRBJ2-5
v_call: TRBV11-2
cdr3_aa: CASSLVGVAGPLSAQYF

j_call: TRBJ2-7
v_call: TRBV27
cdr3_aa: CASSLQGVTGEQYF

j_call: TRBJ2-7
v_call: TRBV10-3
cdr3_aa: CAISEPSYRDRENEQYF

j_call: TRBJ2-2
v_call: TRBV4-1
cdr3_aa: CASSQEAFLTGELFF

j_call: TRBJ2-7
v_call: TRBV10-3
cdr3_aa: CAIGLRYEQYF

j_call: TRBJ2-5
v_call: TRBV30
cdr3_aa: CAWDPGLAGVGQETQYF

j_call: TRBJ1-4
v_call: TRBV28
cdr3_aa: CASIPGQPSREKLFF

j_call: TRBJ2-5
v_call: TRBV5-4
cdr3_aa: CASSLGRTETTVVVQYF

j_call: TRBJ2-3
v_call: TRBV9
cdr3_aa: CASSTRLAGSTDTQYF

j_call: TRBJ2-7
v_call: TRBV4-2
cdr3_aa: CASSPLAGASYEQYF

j_call: TRBJ2-3
v_call: TRBV27
cdr3_aa: CATLHRGHGTDTQYF

j_call: TRBJ2-1
v_call: TRBV5-8
cdr3_aa: CASSLVVGQGFDEQFF

j_call: TRBJ1-2
v_call: TRBV4-3
cdr3_aa: CASSQEPAEGGAPPYGYTF

j_call: TRBJ2-4
v_call: TRBV6-5
cdr3_aa: CASRDRRNIQYF

j_call: TRBJ2-2
v_call: TRBV6-5
cdr3_aa: CASKPLAGGTGELFF

j_call: TRBJ2-7
v_call: TRBV6-6
cdr3_aa: CASVSASGYYEQYF

j_call: TRBJ1-1
v_call: TRBV19
cdr3_aa: CASSEGRLTEAFF

j_call: TRBJ2-7
v_call: TRBV7-9
cdr3_aa: CASSLVGYEQYF

j_call: TRBJ1-2
v_call: TRBV10-2
cdr3_aa: CASSESGPLMGYTF

j_call: TRBJ2-7
v_call: TRBV5-1
cdr3_aa: CASSFLGTDYEQYF

j_call: TRBJ1-1
v_call: TRBV7-9
cdr3_aa: CASSHGTETEAFF

j_call: TRBJ1-6
v_call: TRBV7-5
cdr3_aa: CARSRRDSSYNSPLHF

j_call: TRBJ1-5
v_call: TRBV4-1
cdr3_aa: CASSHYGDGDQPQHF

j_call: TRBJ2-1
v_call: TRBV6-5
cdr3_aa: CASRGQGTVYNEQFF

j_call: TRBJ2-7
v_call: TRBV2
cdr3_aa: CASSDLAANHEQYF

j_call: TRBJ2-5
v_call: TRBV9
cdr3_aa: CASSVGSGVQETQYF

j_call: TRBJ1-5
v_call: TRBV10-1
cdr3_aa: CASSEFPGDQPQHF

j_call: TRBJ2-7
v_call: TRBV5-6
cdr3_aa: CASSFQARSSYEQYF

j_call: TRBJ2-1
v_call: TRBV7-9
cdr3_aa: CASSLNVGSYNEQFF

j_call: TRBJ1-6
v_call: TRBV25-1
cdr3_aa: CASSELAGYDNSPLHF

j_call: TRBJ2-3
v_call: TRBV27
cdr3_aa: CASSLLGTSGSTDTQYF

j_call: TRBJ2-7
v_call: TRBV5-6
cdr3_aa: CASSPDMAYEQYF

j_call: TRBJ1-3
v_call: TRBV5-1
cdr3_aa: CASSLGQGGNTIYF

j_call: TRBJ1-2
v_call: TRBV27
cdr3_aa: CASTLLPGLNYGYTF

j_call: TRBJ2-7
v_call: TRBV4-1
cdr3_aa: CASSQVMGGNDLEQYF

j_call: TRBJ1-2
v_call: TRBV7-9
cdr3_aa: CASSLDPLREGQVQYGYTF

j_call: TRBJ2-5
v_call: TRBV7-8
cdr3_aa: CASSLAVAGGGETQYF

j_call: TRBJ1-2
v_call: TRBV30
cdr3_aa: CAWNAASRDSDLRGYTF

j_call: TRBJ2-5
v_call: TRBV2
cdr3_aa: CASSEYIGSETQYF

j_call: TRBJ1-3
v_call: TRBV9
cdr3_aa: CASSDDRGSGNTIYF

j_call: TRBJ2-3
v_call: TRBV7-9
cdr3_aa: CASSLWPAGGPSTDTQYF

j_call: TRBJ2-7
v_call: TRBV5-6
cdr3_aa: CASSFGQGANEQYF

j_call: TRBJ1-4
v_call: TRBV28
cdr3_aa: CASSLGRGGRYTNEKLFF

j_call: TRBJ2-7
v_call: TRBV6-6
cdr3_aa: CASTNGGAYEQYF

j_call: TRBJ2-5
v_call: TRBV27
cdr3_aa: CASSASQGQETQYF

j_call: TRBJ2-7
v_call: TRBV5-4
cdr3_aa: CASSLAPGLAGAYEQYF

j_call: TRBJ2-3
v_call: TRBV6-5
cdr3_aa: CASREASGGRDTQYF

j_call: TRBJ2-2
v_call: TRBV7-9
cdr3_aa: CASSLLRQNTGELFF

j_call: TRBJ2-3
v_call: TRBV30
cdr3_aa: CAWSVAADTQYF

j_call: TRBJ2-7
v_call: TRBV4-1
cdr3_aa: CASSQNAPGSYEQYF

j_call: TRBJ2-4
v_call: TRBV13
cdr3_aa: CASSHLGEGSKNIQYF

j_call: TRBJ2-7
v_call: TRBV5-1
cdr3_aa: CASSLGVLYEQYF

j_call: TRBJ1-6
v_call: TRBV6-1
cdr3_aa: CASSEKGTPNSPLHF

j_call: TRBJ2-2
v_call: TRBV7-9
cdr3_aa: CASSVLEATGELFF

j_call: TRBJ2-1
v_call: TRBV6-5
cdr3_aa: CASSYVTGANEQFF